This is a list of T cell receptor beta chains from one sample in a study of control samples from healthy donors and cancer patients. Method: immunoSEQ multiplex PCR; TCRdb's copy keeps in-frame clones and lacks some. The table lists fewer than 100,000 clones, roughly 90% of them singletons. The sample consisted of blood. The source of these receptors is a woman in her forties or fifties in good health. Both conserved end residues are part of each CDR3. D genes are given only for firm matches. Size tells how often a clone was seen (once, few, many) or the class of an expanded clone, and some rows leave it out.

d_gene	j_gene	v_gene	abundance	CDR3aa	CDR3nt
TRBD2	TRBJ2-1	TRBV7-9	NA	CASSLRTSILVGEQFF	TGTGCCAGCAGCCTTAGGACTAGCATCCTAGTAGGTGAGCAGTTCTTC
TRBD1	TRBJ1-3	TRBV5-6	NA	CASGLRGLSGNTIYF	TGTGCCAGCGGTTTGAGGGGGCTATCTGGAAACACCATATATTTT
NA	TRBJ2-7	TRBV19	NA	CASSRQGPDYEQYF	TGTGCCAGTAGCAGGCAGGGTCCGGACTACGAGCAGTACTTC
NA	TRBJ1-1	TRBV29-1	NA	CSVVLNTEAFF	TGCAGCGTTGTACTGAACACTGAAGCTTTCTTT
TRBD1	TRBJ2-3	TRBV20-1	NA	CSASRSTGGSDTQYF	TGCAGTGCTAGTCGGAGCACAGGGGGCAGCGATACGCAGTATTTT
NA	TRBJ1-5	TRBV4-1	NA	CASSTQTGGNQPQHF	TGCGCCAGCAGCACACAGACAGGAGGTAATCAGCCCCAGCATTTT
NA	TRBJ1-6	TRBV7-6	NA	CASSLAANSPLHF	TGTGCCAGCAGCTTAGCCGCGAATTCACCCCTCCACTTT
NA	TRBJ1-2	TRBV6-1	NA	CASSEIDGALNYGYTF	TGTGCCAGCAGTGAGATAGACGGGGCGCTCAACTATGGCTACACCTTC
TRBD1	TRBJ1-1	TRBV27	few	CASRPRQGHTEAFF	TGTGCCAGCAGACCGAGACAGGGACACACTGAAGCTTTCTTT
NA	TRBJ2-7	TRBV12-3/TRBV12-4	NA	CASTKGQYEQYF	TGTGCCAGCACCAAGGGACAATACGAGCAGTACTTC
TRBD1	TRBJ1-2	TRBV2	NA	CASSQDRVYGYTF	TGTGCCAGCAGTCAGGACAGGGTCTATGGCTACACCTTC
NA	TRBJ1-6	TRBV27	NA	CASSLYVDRQNSYNSPLHF	TGTGCCAGCAGTTTATACGTAGACAGGCAGAACTCCTATAATTCACCCCTCCACTTT
NA	TRBJ1-5	TRBV12-2	few	CASRLFRIAYSNQPQHF	TGTGCAAGTCGCTTATTTAGGATAGCTTATAGCAATCAGCCCCAGCATTTT
NA	TRBJ1-6	TRBV6-1	NA	CASSERWGVNSPLHF	TGTGCCAGCAGTGAAAGGTGGGGAGTTAATTCACCCCTCCACTTT
TRBD1	TRBJ2-7	TRBV19	NA	CASSIVRQGHYEQYF	TGTGCCAGTAGTATAGTAAGACAGGGCCACTACGAGCAGTACTTC
NA	TRBJ2-3	TRBV6-1	NA	CASSGFRSSGSTDTQYF	TGTGCCAGCAGTGGTTTTCGGAGTAGCGGAAGCACAGATACGCAGTATTTT
NA	TRBJ2-1	TRBV19	NA	CASRRGGGGREQFF	TGTGCCAGTAGACGAGGGGGGGGCGGACGTGAGCAGTTCTTC
NA	TRBJ1-1	TRBV7-8	few	CASSELRDFEAFF	TGTGCCAGCTCCGAACTCAGGGATTTCGAAGCTTTCTTT
TRBD1	TRBJ2-2	TRBV7-9	NA	CASSLYQGADTGELFF	TGTGCCAGCAGCTTATACCAGGGGGCGGACACCGGGGAGCTGTTTTTT
TRBD1	TRBJ1-4	TRBV9	NA	CASSQDRGREKLFF	TGTGCCAGCAGCCAGGACAGGGGGCGAGAAAAACTGTTTTTT
TRBD2	TRBJ2-1	TRBV4-1	NA	CASSQAGGYNEQFF	TGCGCCAGCAGCCAAGCGGGGGGGTACAATGAGCAGTTCTTC
TRBD1	TRBJ2-2	TRBV4-1	NA	CASSQPGQGPGELFF	TGCGCCAGCAGCCAACCGGGACAGGGTCCCGGGGAGCTGTTTTTT
TRBD1	TRBJ2-7	TRBV19	NA	CASSRGDRDYEQYF	TGTGCCAGTAGCCGGGGGGACAGGGACTACGAGCAGTACTTC
NA	TRBJ2-7	TRBV5-8	NA	CASTPFGEQYF	TGTGCCAGCACCCCATTTGGGGAGCAGTACTTC
TRBD2	TRBJ2-3	TRBV19	NA	CASVIAGLSTDTQYF	TGTGCCAGTGTCATAGCGGGGCTAAGCACAGATACGCAGTATTTT
NA	TRBJ2-1	TRBV7-9	once	CASSLGTVYNEQFF	TGTGCCAGCAGCTTAGGGACAGTTTACAATGAGCAGTTCTTC
NA	TRBJ2-6	TRBV19	NA	CASSILSGANVLTF	TGTGCCAGTAGTATTCTATCTGGGGCCAACGTCCTGACTTTC
NA	TRBJ2-2	TRBV6-5	NA	CASSYRTGELFF	TGTGCCAGCAGTTACAGGACCGGGGAGCTGTTTTTT
NA	TRBJ1-5	TRBV5-8	NA	CASSWGPGANQPQHF	TGTGCCAGCAGCTGGGGCCCGGGCGCTAATCAGCCCCAGCATTTT
NA	TRBJ2-2	TRBV10-1	NA	CASSSSSPLSNTGELFF	TGCGCCAGCAGTAGTTCGTCACCACTCTCTAATACCGGGGAGCTGTTTTTT
NA	TRBJ1-2	TRBV6-1	NA	CASSERPSGGYTF	TGTGCCAGCAGTGAAAGACCATCGGGTGGCTACACCTTC
NA	TRBJ1-6	TRBV10-3	NA	CAISEVEGGYSPLHF	TGTGCCATCAGTGAGGTCGAGGGAGGGTATTCACCCCTCCACTTT
TRBD1	TRBJ2-1	TRBV9	NA	CASSPGQAYNEQFF	TGTGCCAGCAGTCCGGGACAGGCATACAATGAGCAGTTCTTC
NA	TRBJ2-7	TRBV18	NA	CASSQSRGVNEQYF	TGTGCCAGCTCCCAATCCAGGGGAGTCAACGAGCAGTACTTC
TRBD1	TRBJ1-4	TRBV2	NA	CASSGQGARNEKLFF	TGTGCCAGCAGTGGACAGGGGGCGCGAAATGAAAAACTGTTTTTT
NA	TRBJ1-6	TRBV19	NA	CASSVKQGGNSPLHF	TGTGCCAGTAGTGTCAAACAGGGAGGGAATTCACCCCTCCACTTT
NA	TRBJ1-1	TRBV12-3/TRBV12-4	NA	CASSPRQRPEAFF	TGTGCCAGCAGTCCACGACAGAGACCTGAAGCTTTCTTT
TRBD2	TRBJ2-7	TRBV6-7	NA	CASRGGGAYEQYF	TGTGCCAGCCGTGGCGGGGGGGCTTACGAGCAGTACTTC
TRBD1	TRBJ2-1	TRBV7-8	NA	CASSPRDRVYNEQFF	TGTGCCAGCTCCCCCAGGGACAGGGTCTACAATGAGCAGTTCTTC
NA	TRBJ2-2	TRBV5-1	NA	CASSLGIGELFF	TGCGCCAGCAGCTTGGGTATCGGGGAGCTGTTTTTT
TRBD1	TRBJ1-5	TRBV12-5	NA	CASGSGQGIEPQHF	TGTGCTAGTGGTTCGGGACAGGGGATAGAGCCCCAGCATTTT
TRBD2	TRBJ2-1	TRBV2	NA	CASSLSGGTNNEQFF	TGTGCCAGCAGTCTTAGCGGGGGTACCAACAATGAGCAGTTCTTC
NA	TRBJ1-4	TRBV2	NA	CASSLTNGEKLFF	TGTGCCAGCAGTTTGACCAATGGAGAAAAACTGTTTTTT
TRBD1	TRBJ1-2	TRBV3-1/TRBV3-2	NA	CASSLGQGDYYGYTF	TGTGCCAGCAGCCTAGGACAGGGTGATTACTATGGCTACACCTTC
NA	TRBJ2-2	TRBV4-1	NA	CASSQDNRVGELFF	TGCGCCAGCAGCCAAGATAATCGGGTCGGGGAGCTGTTTTTT
NA	TRBJ2-7	TRBV5-1	NA	CASSLERGSYEQYF	TGCGCCAGCAGCTTGGAGAGGGGATCCTACGAGCAGTACTTC
NA	TRBJ2-7	TRBV30	once	CAWSVGGEQYF	TGTGCCTGGAGTGTAGGGGGCGAGCAGTACTTC
NA	TRBJ2-7	TRBV3-1/TRBV3-2	once	CASSQGSASGEQYF	TGTGCCAGCAGCCAAGGTTCTGCGTCGGGGGAGCAGTACTTC
NA	TRBJ2-3	TRBV6-5	NA	CASTKGTLVGPQYF	TGTGCCAGCACCAAAGGGACATTAGTCGGACCGCAGTATTTT
NA	TRBJ2-7	TRBV7-8	NA	CASSFNVPAYEQYF	TGTGCCAGCAGCTTCAATGTCCCTGCCTACGAGCAGTACTTC
NA	TRBJ1-1	TRBV6-6	NA	CASSYVSAEAFF	TGTGCCAGCAGTTATGTGTCAGCTGAAGCTTTCTTT
NA	TRBJ1-1	TRBV6-6	NA	CASRSLDREAFF	TGTGCCAGCAGAAGTCTAGACAGGGAAGCTTTCTTT
TRBD1	TRBJ2-7	TRBV7-9	once	CASSFRDRGSEQYF	TGTGCCAGCAGCTTCCGGGACAGGGGTTCCGAGCAGTACTTC
NA	TRBJ1-1	TRBV27	NA	CASSLLGQPEAFF	TGTGCCAGCAGTTTACTTGGACAGCCTGAAGCTTTCTTT
NA	TRBJ1-1	TRBV28	NA	CASSSEGPSRMAFF	TGTGCCAGCAGCTCCGAGGGACCCTCAAGGATGGCTTTCTTT